A selection of T cell receptor beta chains follows, all from one sample in a study of CD4+ T cells in melanoma. TCRdb's copy holds only in-frame clones and misses some; the assay was immunoSEQ multiplex PCR. This table holds tens of thousands of clones, nearly 70% found once. Material for sequencing was tumor tissue. The receptors originated from a human donor with melanoma. Both conserved end residues are part of each CDR3. The D gene is left open where the match is weak. Clone size is shown for a subset of rows, as once, few, many or a class of expanded clone.

V: TRBV7-6
size: .
D: .
J: TRBJ1-6
DNA: TGTGCCAGCCGACCCGGGGAACGGTCACCCCTCCACTTT
CDR3: CASRPGERSPLHF

V: TRBV19
size: .
D: TRBD1
J: TRBJ2-7
DNA: TGTGCCAGTAGTACGTCGGACAGGATGAGCTCCTACGAGCAGTACTTC
CDR3: CASSTSDRMSSYEQYF

V: TRBV30
size: .
D: .
J: TRBJ1-6
DNA: TGTGCCTGGAGGGGAGTCGGGTCACCCCTCCACTTT
CDR3: CAWRGVGSPLHF

V: TRBV10-3
size: .
D: .
J: TRBJ2-3
DNA: TGTGCCATCAGTGAGCCACCCACAGATACGCAGTATTTT
CDR3: CAISEPPTDTQYF

V: TRBV11-2
size: .
D: TRBD2
J: TRBJ2-1
DNA: TGTGCCAGCAGCTTGTTTAGCGGGGGGTACTACAATGAGCAGTTCTTC
CDR3: CASSLFSGGYYNEQFF

V: TRBV19
size: .
D: .
J: TRBJ2-7
DNA: TGTGCCAGTACAGGGGACTCCTACGAGCAGTACTTC
CDR3: CASTGDSYEQYF

V: TRBV6-5
size: .
D: .
J: TRBJ1-5
DNA: TGTGCCAGCAGTTACCCCACGACTAGCCAGCATTTT
CDR3: CASSYPTTSQHF

V: TRBV7-2
size: .
D: .
J: TRBJ2-7
DNA: TGTGCCAGCAGCTTAAAAATAGTTGGGCAGCCCTCCTACGAGCAGTACTTC
CDR3: CASSLKIVGQPSYEQYF

V: TRBV5-5
size: .
D: .
J: TRBJ1-4
DNA: TGTGCCAGCAGCTCGTGGACCGCCACCGAAAAACTGTTTTTT
CDR3: CASSSWTATEKLFF

V: TRBV5-1
size: many
D: TRBD2
J: TRBJ2-7
DNA: TGCGCCAGCAGCTTGGTGGGGGTACTAGCGGGATACGAGCAGTACTTC
CDR3: CASSLVGVLAGYEQYF

V: TRBV7-6
size: .
D: TRBD1
J: TRBJ2-3
DNA: TGTGCCAGCAGCACGGGACAGGGCACAGATACGCAGTATTTT
CDR3: CASSTGQGTDTQYF

V: TRBV28
size: .
D: .
J: TRBJ2-7
DNA: TGTGCCAGCAGGTTTACCGACAGTTCCTACGAGCAGTACTTC
CDR3: CASRFTDSSYEQYF

V: TRBV14
size: .
D: .
J: TRBJ1-2
DNA: TGTGCCAGCCGTCCCCCGGACGGCAACAGGAACTATGGCTACACCTTC
CDR3: CASRPPDGNRNYGYTF

V: TRBV10-3
size: .
D: .
J: TRBJ2-5
DNA: TGTGCCATCAGTGAAGGAGAGACCCAGTACTTC
CDR3: CAISEGETQYF

V: TRBV5-6
size: many
D: TRBD1
J: TRBJ2-7
DNA: TGTGCCAGCAGTTCCGGGACAGGGAGTTCCTACGAGCAGTACTTC
CDR3: CASSSGTGSSYEQYF

V: TRBV10-3
size: few
D: TRBD1
J: TRBJ2-2
DNA: TGTGCCATCAGTGAGTTTAACAGGGGGAACACCGGGGAGCTGTTTTTT
CDR3: CAISEFNRGNTGELFF

V: TRBV9
size: .
D: TRBD2
J: TRBJ2-5
DNA: TGTGCCAGCAGCCCCGGGACTAGCGACCAAGAGACCCAGTACTTC
CDR3: CASSPGTSDQETQYF

V: TRBV7-9
size: .
D: TRBD2
J: TRBJ2-1
DNA: TGTGCCAGCAGCCCGGGACTAGCGGATTACAATGAGCAGTTCTTC
CDR3: CASSPGLADYNEQFF

V: TRBV2
size: .
D: .
J: TRBJ2-7
DNA: TGTGCCAGCAGAGGACAAATTCCGCCTTCGTCGCAGTACTTC
CDR3: CASRGQIPPSSQYF

V: TRBV7-9
size: .
D: TRBD1
J: TRBJ1-2
DNA: TGTGCCAGCAGCTTGCAGACGGGACAGGGGGCCGAGGGTAAAGGCTACACCTTC
CDR3: CASSLQTGQGAEGKGYTF

V: TRBV5-1
size: .
D: .
J: TRBJ1-4
DNA: TGCGCCAGCAGCTTGGAGGGGTTGCCTAATGAAAAACTGTTTTTT
CDR3: CASSLEGLPNEKLFF

V: TRBV9
size: few
D: .
J: TRBJ1-6
DNA: TGTGCCAGCAGCCCTGAGACAGGAGGAGGCTCACCCCTCCACTTT
CDR3: CASSPETGGGSPLHF

V: TRBV2
size: .
D: TRBD1
J: TRBJ1-5
DNA: TGTGCCAGCAGCCTACCAGGGGGGTATAGCAATCAGCCCCAGCATTTT
CDR3: CASSLPGGYSNQPQHF

V: TRBV19
size: .
D: .
J: TRBJ2-7
DNA: TGTGCCAGTAGTATAGATCCTGGGGAGCAGTACTTC
CDR3: CASSIDPGEQYF

V: TRBV9
size: .
D: .
J: TRBJ2-5
DNA: TGTGCCAGCAGCCAGGACCTACAAGAGACCCAGTACTTC
CDR3: CASSQDLQETQYF